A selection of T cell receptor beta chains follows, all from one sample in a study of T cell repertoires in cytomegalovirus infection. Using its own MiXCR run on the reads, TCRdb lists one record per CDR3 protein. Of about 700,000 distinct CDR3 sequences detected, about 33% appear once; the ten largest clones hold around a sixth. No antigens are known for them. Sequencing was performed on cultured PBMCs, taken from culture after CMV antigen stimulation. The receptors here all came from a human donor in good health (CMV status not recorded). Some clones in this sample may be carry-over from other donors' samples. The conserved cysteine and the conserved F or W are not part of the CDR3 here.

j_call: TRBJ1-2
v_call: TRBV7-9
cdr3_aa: ASSLGQAGFNGYT

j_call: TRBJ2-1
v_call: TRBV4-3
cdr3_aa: ASSQGGTGWVAEQF

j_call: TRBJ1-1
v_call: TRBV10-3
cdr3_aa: AISESVTGRRNTEAF

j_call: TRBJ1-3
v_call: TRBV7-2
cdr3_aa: ASSLRQGPSSGNTIY

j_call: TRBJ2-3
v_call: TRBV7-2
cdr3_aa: ASSPGLAGGQDTQY

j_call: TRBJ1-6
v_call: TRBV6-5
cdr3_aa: ASSSPGTGPLTLH

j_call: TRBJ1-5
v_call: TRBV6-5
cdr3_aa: ASRTTGKGQPQH

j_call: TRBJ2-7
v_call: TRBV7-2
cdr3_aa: ASSPTGQGYYEQY

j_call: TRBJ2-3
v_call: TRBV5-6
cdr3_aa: ASSSGTVFASTDTQY

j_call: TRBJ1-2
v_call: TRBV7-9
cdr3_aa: ASGRTVANYGYT

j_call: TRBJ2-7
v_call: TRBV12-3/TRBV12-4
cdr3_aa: ASSPSWTFSEQY

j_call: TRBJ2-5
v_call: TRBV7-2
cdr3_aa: ASSLNRLQDTQY

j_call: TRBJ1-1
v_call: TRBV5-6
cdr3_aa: ARSQDTEAF

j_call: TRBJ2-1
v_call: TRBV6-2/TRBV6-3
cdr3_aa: ASRKAGVTYNEQF

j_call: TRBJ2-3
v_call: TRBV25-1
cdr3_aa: ASSARGRGGWIDTQY

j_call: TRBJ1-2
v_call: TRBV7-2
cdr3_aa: ASSFRTTQGGYT

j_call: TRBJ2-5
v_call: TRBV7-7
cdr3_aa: ASSPGLAPYQETQY

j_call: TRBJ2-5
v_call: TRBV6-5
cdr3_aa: ASSLTSTETQY

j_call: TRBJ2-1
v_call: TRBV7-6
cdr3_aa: ASSRGLAGGPGNEQF

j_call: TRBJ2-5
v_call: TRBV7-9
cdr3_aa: ASSLTRSKETQY

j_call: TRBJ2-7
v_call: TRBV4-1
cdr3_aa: ASSQAYRGGDEQY

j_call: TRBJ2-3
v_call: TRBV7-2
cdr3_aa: ASSGQGAKY

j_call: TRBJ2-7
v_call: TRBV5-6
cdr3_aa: ASTMGAGGRSYEQY

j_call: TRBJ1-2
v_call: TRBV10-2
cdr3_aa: ASSDPGDYGYT

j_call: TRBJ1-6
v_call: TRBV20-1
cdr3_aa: SARVRGVRNSPLH

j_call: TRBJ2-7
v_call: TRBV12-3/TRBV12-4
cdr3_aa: ASSIGLAGARHEQY

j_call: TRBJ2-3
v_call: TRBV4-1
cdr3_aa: ASSLRPTGSDTQY

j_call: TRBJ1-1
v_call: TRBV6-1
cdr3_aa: ASSEFVLVNEAF

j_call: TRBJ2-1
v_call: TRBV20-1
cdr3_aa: SARDQNEQF

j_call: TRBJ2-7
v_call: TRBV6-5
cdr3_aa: ASSDSTYEQY

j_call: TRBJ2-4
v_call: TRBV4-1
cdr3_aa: ASSQGPLAKNIQY

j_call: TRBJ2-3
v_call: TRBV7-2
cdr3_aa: ASSSTWGGDTQY

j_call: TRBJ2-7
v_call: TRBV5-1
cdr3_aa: ASSPQTGVYGDEQY

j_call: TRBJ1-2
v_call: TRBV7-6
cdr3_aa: ASSLEVGQLQGGYT

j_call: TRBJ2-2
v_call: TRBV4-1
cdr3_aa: ASSQDLLAGNTGELF

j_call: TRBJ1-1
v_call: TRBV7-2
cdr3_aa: ASSLVPQTEAF

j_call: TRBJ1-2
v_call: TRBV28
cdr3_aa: ASSLQGAPYGYT

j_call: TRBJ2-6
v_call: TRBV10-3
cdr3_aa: AISEIDRDRGPGANVLT

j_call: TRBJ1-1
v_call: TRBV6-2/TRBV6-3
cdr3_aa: ASSYGDYGDTEAF

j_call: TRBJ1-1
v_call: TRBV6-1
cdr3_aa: ASNLQGVTEAF

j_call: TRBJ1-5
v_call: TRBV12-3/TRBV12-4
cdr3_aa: ASRKGQGSHQPQH

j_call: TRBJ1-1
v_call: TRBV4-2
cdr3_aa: ASSLVGDRGVGAF

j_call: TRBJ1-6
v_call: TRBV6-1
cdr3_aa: ASSVPPGSSYNSPLH

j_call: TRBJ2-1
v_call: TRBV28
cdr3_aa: ASGQVLAGHLDEQF

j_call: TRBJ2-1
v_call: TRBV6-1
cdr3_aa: ASSRREPRYNEQF

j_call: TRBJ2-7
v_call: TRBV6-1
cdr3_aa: ASSVWGPGTYEQY

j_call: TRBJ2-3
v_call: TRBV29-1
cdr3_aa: SVEGLGGTDTQY

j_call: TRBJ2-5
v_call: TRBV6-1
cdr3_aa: ASSGYQGAGETQY

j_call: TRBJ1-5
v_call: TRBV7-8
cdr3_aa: ASSLRASNQPQH

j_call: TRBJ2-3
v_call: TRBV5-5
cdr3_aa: ASSLGEGGTDTQY

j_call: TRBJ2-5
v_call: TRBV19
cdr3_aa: ASSIASWETQY

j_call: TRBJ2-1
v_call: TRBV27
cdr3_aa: ASSLTQGNEQF

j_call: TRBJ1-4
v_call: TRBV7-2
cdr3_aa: ASSPEPDRGGEKLF